The sequence of this TCR beta chain was determined in a study of blood T cells in healthy people across ages. Primers used in a second PCR of about 6 to 11 cycles were a sample-barcoded 5' primer and a J-beta primer mix. One entry per CDR3 protein results from TCRdb running MiXCR on the 5' RACE reads. Of hundreds of thousands of distinct CDR3 sequences listed, more than 20% were seen once; the top ten hold 3.5% to 4%. Concerning this clonotype itself: Its antigen is unidentified.

The V gene lost 5 bases and the J gene lost 2 bases, with 8 bases spanning the gap. CDR3 length: 13 amino acids. The V gene's germline CDR1 is SGHTA and CDR2 FQGNSA. Study outcomes and limitations: Significant beta diversity loss was already apparent by age approximately 40, declining roughly linearly. Among long-lived donors, naive CD4+ cells were more numerous and diversity higher than in aged donors.

Source material: blood. The TCR originated in a man between 70 and 80 years old in good health. J is TRBJ2-3 and V is TRBV7-2; no firm D call. As DNA, the CDR3 is TGTGCCAGCAGCCTCCCCCCCACAGATACGCAGTATTTT. Translation: CASSLPPTDTQYF.